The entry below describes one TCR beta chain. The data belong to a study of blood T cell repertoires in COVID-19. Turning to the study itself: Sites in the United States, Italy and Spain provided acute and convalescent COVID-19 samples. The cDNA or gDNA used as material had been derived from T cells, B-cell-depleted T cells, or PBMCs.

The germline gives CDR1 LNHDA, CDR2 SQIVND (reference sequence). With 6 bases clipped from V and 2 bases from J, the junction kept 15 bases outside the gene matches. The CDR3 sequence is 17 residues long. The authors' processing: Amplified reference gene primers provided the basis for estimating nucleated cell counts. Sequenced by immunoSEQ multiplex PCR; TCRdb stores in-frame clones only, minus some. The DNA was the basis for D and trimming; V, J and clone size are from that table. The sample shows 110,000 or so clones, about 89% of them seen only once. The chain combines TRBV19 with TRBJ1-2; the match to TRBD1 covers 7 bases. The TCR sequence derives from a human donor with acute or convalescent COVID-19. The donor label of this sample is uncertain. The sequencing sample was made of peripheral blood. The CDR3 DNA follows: TGTGCCAGTAGCAACCCCCGGGACAGCCAAAAGAACTATGGCTACACCTTC. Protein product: CASSNPRDSQKNYGYTF.